This is a list of T cell receptor beta chains from one sample in a study of PD-1 blockade in classical Hodgkin lymphoma. Assay: immunoSEQ multiplex PCR; the TCRdb copy retains only in-frame clones and omits some. The sample holds about 92,000 clones; 75% to 85% are singletons and the top ten take 15% to 20%. The sample in question was peripheral blood mononuclear cells (PBMCs), obtained before the fourth cycle of nivolumab. The receptors derive from a human donor with classical Hodgkin lymphoma. The CDR3 runs from the conserved cysteine through the conserved F or W. The D gene is left open where the match is weak. A clone size is listed for some rows: how often the clone was seen (once, few, many), or a class if it is expanded.

.	TRBV6-5	TRBJ2-7	.	14	TGTGCCAGCAGACTCTATGCGAGGGCCTACGAGCAGTACTTC	CASRLYARAYEQYF
few	TRBV9	TRBJ2-1	TRBD2	19	TGTGCCAGCAGCGGTGGGACTAGCGGGAGGTTAAGCTCCTACAATGAGCAGTTCTTC	CASSGGTSGRLSSYNEQFF
.	TRBV30	TRBJ1-1	.	13	TGTGCCTGGAGTGTAGCGGGGGCCGGTGAAGCTTTCTTT	CAWSVAGAGEAFF
.	TRBV6-6	TRBJ2-7	TRBD1	15	TGTGCCAGCAGTTACTCGGACAGGTTCTCCTACGAGCAGTACTTC	CASSYSDRFSYEQYF
.	TRBV6-1	TRBJ1-5	TRBD1	15	TGTGCCAGCATGGGTTGGACAGGCCACAATCAGCCCCAGCATTTT	CASMGWTGHNQPQHF
.	TRBV13	TRBJ2-2	.	16	TGTGCCAGCAGCCCCGTAGGCAGGGGCAACACCGGGGAGCTGTTTTTT	CASSPVGRGNTGELFF
.	TRBV5-6	TRBJ2-3	TRBD1	15	TGTGCCAGCAGCCCCGGACAGGGGTGGGCAGATACGCAGTATTTT	CASSPGQGWADTQYF
.	TRBV27	TRBJ2-5	TRBD1	15	TGTGCCAGTAGCGAACAGGGGACCCTAAGAGAAACCCAGTACTTC	CASSEQGTLRETQYF
.	TRBV28	TRBJ1-1	.	14	TGTGCCAGCACAGAAGGGGGGGCGCGGATTGAAGCTTTCTTT	CASTEGGARIEAFF
.	TRBV7-2	TRBJ1-1	.	15	TGTGCCAGCAGCTTGGGCCCGGGGGGTCTCACTGAAGCTTTCTTT	CASSLGPGGLTEAFF
.	TRBV19	TRBJ1-2	.	15	TGTGCCAGTAATGACCGGGCTCTAAAAGGGGTAGGCTACACCTTC	CASNDRALKGVGYTF
.	TRBV5-1	TRBJ1-2	TRBD1	13	TGCGCCAGCAGCCAGGGACAGGGGTACGGCTACACCTTC	CASSQGQGYGYTF
.	TRBV19	TRBJ1-4	.	15	TGTGCCAGTAGCCCAAAGGGTCCAGGGAATGAAAAACTGTTTTTT	CASSPKGPGNEKLFF
.	TRBV13	TRBJ2-3	TRBD1	15	TGTGCCAGCAGCTCCGGACAGGGAGTCACAGATACGCAGTATTTT	CASSSGQGVTDTQYF
.	TRBV5-1	TRBJ1-2	.	14	TGCGCCAGCAGCCCCGCTACTTCCGAGGGTGGCTACACCTTC	CASSPATSEGGYTF
few	TRBV19	TRBJ1-1	.	13	TGTGCCAGTAGTACTCTTCCCCGGAGTGAAGCTTTCTTT	CASSTLPRSEAFF
.	TRBV10-1	TRBJ2-3	.	17	TGCGCCAGCAGTGATTGGCGTGGACTTACCAGGACAGATACGCAGTATTTT	CASSDWRGLTRTDTQYF
.	TRBV6-5	TRBJ1-3	.	11	TGTGCCAGCTCGCTTGGAAACACCATATATTTT	CASSLGNTIYF
few	TRBV10-3	TRBJ1-2	.	15	TGTGCCATCAACCCAACGGGCAGGGGAGGCTATGGCTACACCTTC	CAINPTGRGGYGYTF
few	TRBV27	TRBJ2-7	TRBD1	15	TGTGCCAGCAGTCCCGCCCGGACAGGATCCTACGAGCAGTACTTC	CASSPARTGSYEQYF
few	TRBV10-3	TRBJ1-2	.	14	TGTGCCATCAGTGAGTCCCCAGAGTACTATGGCTACACCTTC	CAISESPEYYGYTF
few	TRBV30	TRBJ2-5	TRBD2	18	TGTGCCTGGAGAGCCCCCACTAGCGGTAGCCCTTACCAAGAGACCCAGTACTTC	CAWRAPTSGSPYQETQYF
.	TRBV7-2	TRBJ2-7	.	16	TGTGCCAGCAGCCGTACGGCGGCAGGGGCTCCCTACGAGCAGTACTTC	CASSRTAAGAPYEQYF
.	TRBV25-1	TRBJ1-3	.	16	TGTGCCAGCAGTGAATATGCCCGGACTTCTGGAAACACCATATATTTT	CASSEYARTSGNTIYF
.	TRBV6-5	TRBJ2-7	.	15	TGTGCCAGCAGTTACCGGGACTCCCGCTCCTACGAGCAGTACTTC	CASSYRDSRSYEQYF
.	TRBV5-5	TRBJ1-1	.	14	TGTGCCAGCAGCTTCCAGCCGAGGAACACTGAAGCTTTCTTT	CASSFQPRNTEAFF
.	TRBV11-2	TRBJ2-1	.	15	TGTGCCAGCAGTTACCAGGGTGGCTCCTACAATGAGCAGTTCTTC	CASSYQGGSYNEQFF
.	TRBV5-4	TRBJ2-3	TRBD1	14	TGTGCCACCAGGGGGCTAGCTCGCACAGATACGCAGTATTTT	CATRGLARTDTQYF
.	TRBV30	TRBJ2-3	TRBD2	14	TGTGCCTGGAGTCCACTAGCGGGAGGAGATACGCAGTATTTT	CAWSPLAGGDTQYF
.	TRBV7-2	TRBJ2-5	TRBD2	14	TGTGCCAGCAGCCACGGGGGGGACCAAGAGACCCAGTACTTC	CASSHGGDQETQYF
few	TRBV19	TRBJ1-2	.	13	TGTGCCAGTAGTATGGCCGGGAACTATGGCTACACCTTC	CASSMAGNYGYTF
few	TRBV4-2	TRBJ1-5	TRBD1	18	TGTGCCAGCAGCCACACACGGACAGGGGCGAATAGCAATCAGCCCCAGCATTTT	CASSHTRTGANSNQPQHF
once	TRBV5-4	TRBJ2-1	TRBD2	15	TGTGCCAGCAGCTTGGAGAGCGGGAGACACAATGAGCAGTTCTTC	CASSLESGRHNEQFF
.	TRBV10-3	TRBJ2-6	.	17	TGTGCCATCAGTGAGTCAGAAGGTGGCTCTGGGGCCAACGTCCTGACTTTC	CAISESEGGSGANVLTF
once	TRBV10-3	TRBJ1-1	.	14	TGTGCCATCAGGGGCCCGGATGGGGGGGATGAAGCTTTCTTT	CAIRGPDGGDEAFF
.	TRBV2	TRBJ1-2	TRBD1	19	TGTGCCAACAATTTCATGGCGACAGGGAGGACTTCTATCGGCTATGGCTACACCTTC	CANNFMATGRTSIGYGYTF